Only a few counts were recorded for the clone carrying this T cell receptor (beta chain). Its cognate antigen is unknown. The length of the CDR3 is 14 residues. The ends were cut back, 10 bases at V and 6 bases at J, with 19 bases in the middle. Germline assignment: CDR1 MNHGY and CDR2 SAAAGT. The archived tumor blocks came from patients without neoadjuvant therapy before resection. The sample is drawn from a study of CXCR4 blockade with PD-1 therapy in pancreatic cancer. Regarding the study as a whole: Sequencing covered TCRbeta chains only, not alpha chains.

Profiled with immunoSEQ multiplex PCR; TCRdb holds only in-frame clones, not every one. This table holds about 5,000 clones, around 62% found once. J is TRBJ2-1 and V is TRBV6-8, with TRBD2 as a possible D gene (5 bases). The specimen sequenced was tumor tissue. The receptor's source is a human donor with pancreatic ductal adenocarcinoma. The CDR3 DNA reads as TGTGCCATCAGCGGAGAGAAGAGCCTCAATGAGCAGTTCTTC. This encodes CAISGEKSLNEQFF.